The TCR beta chain described here comes from a study of blood T cell repertoires in COVID-19. Only one count was recorded for this clone. Germline V gives CDR1 LGHDT, CDR2 YNNKEL (reference sequence). The V gene lost 6 bases and the J gene lost 4 bases, with 12 bases spanning the gap. The CDR3 is 13 residues long. Per the study methods: By means of reference gene primer amplification, nucleated cell counts were estimated. Sequencing used immunoSEQ multiplex PCR; TCRdb keeps in-frame clones, though not all of them. The D gene and trimming were derived from the DNA, and the V and J assignments and clone size from that table. The table includes around 120,000 clones, 85% detected once.

Sequencing was carried out using peripheral blood. The rearrangement uses TRBV3-1 (or the pseudogene TRBV3-2) and TRBJ2-5, with D perhaps TRBD2 (5 bases). The receptor comes from a man at least 80 years old with acute or convalescent COVID-19. Here the CDR3 reads CASRLSSIETQYF. Written as DNA, the CDR3 is TGTGCCAGCAGGTTGTCTAGCATAGAGACCCAGTACTTC.